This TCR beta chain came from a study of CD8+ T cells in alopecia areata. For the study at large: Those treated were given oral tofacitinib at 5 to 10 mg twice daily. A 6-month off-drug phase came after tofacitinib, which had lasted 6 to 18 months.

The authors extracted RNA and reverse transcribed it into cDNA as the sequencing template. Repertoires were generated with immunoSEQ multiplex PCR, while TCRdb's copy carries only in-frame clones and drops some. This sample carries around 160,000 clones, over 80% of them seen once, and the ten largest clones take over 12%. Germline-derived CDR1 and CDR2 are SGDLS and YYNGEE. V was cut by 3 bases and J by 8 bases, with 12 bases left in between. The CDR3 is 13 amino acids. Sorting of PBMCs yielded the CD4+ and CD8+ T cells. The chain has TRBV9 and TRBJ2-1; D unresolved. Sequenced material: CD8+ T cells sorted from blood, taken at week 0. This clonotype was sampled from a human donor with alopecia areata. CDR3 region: CASSAPVSDEQFF. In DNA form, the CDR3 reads TGTGCCAGCAGCGCCCCGGTGAGTGATGAGCAGTTCTTC.